Shown below are 7 T cell receptor beta chains from a single sample sequenced in a study of T cells in Graves' hyperthyroidism and ophthalmopathy. From RNA transcripts, TCR beta CDR3 regions were amplified. Initially, a first-round RT-PCR of the TCR CDR3 employed the HTBI primer set. Each CDR3 protein gets one entry after TCRdb re-called the multiplex PCR reads with MiXCR. The repertoire holds about 640,000 distinct CDR3 sequences, with roughly 46% as singletons. The sample was peripheral blood or thyroid tissue (not recorded which). Receptor source: an adult man with Graves' disease, either hyperthyroidism or ophthalmopathy (not recorded which).

The rearrangement uses TRBV7-9 and TRBJ2-5; D perhaps matches TRBD2 (6 bases). Per the germline V gene, CDR1 is SEHNR and CDR2 is FQNEAQ (reference sequence). Trimming shortened V by 5 bases and J by 0 bases, and 16 bases separated the two germline ends. The CDR3 runs to 16 residues. This CDR3 reads CASSPQVGSNQETQYF. The CDR3 DNA follows: TGTGCCAGCAGCCCCCAGGTCGGGAGTAACCAAGAGACCCAGTACTTC.

This clonotype has ten or more counts. The rearrangement joins TRBV9 to TRBJ1-2, with D hard to call. Trimming took off 0 bases at V and 8 bases at J, with 8 bases between the two ends. Germline V gene lookup returns CDR1 SGDLS and CDR2 YYNGEE. The CDR3 extends over 12 amino acids. In DNA, the CDR3 is TGTGCCAGCAGCGTAGGGGCTGGGGGCTACACCTTC. This gives the protein CASSVGAGGYTF. The variable domain in full, with the rest retrieved from reference TRBV9 and TRBJ1-2, is DSGVTQTPKHLITATGQRVTLRCSPRSGDLSVYWYQQSLDQGLQFLIQYYNGEERAKGNILERFSAQQFPDLHSELNLSSLELGDSALYFCASSVGAGGYTFGSGTRLTVV.

The rearrangement links TRBV20-1 to TRBJ1-1; D is unresolved. Germline CDR1 DFQATT, CDR2 SNEGSKA (reference sequence). The CDR3 is 12 residues long. CDR3 coding DNA: TGCGAAACGCACATGGGATTTACTGAAGCTTTCTTT. Translated, it gives CETHMGFTEAFF.

The chain combines TRBV7-3 with TRBJ2-2; unclear D gene. The CDR3 is 15 residues long. V was pared by 0 bases and J by 0 bases, with 5 bases between. The germline V gene encodes CDR1 SGHTA and CDR2 FQGTGA. CDR3 DNA sequence: TGTGCCAGCAGCTTAACGTCGGCGAACACCGGGGAGCTGTTTTTT. Amino acids: CASSLTSANTGELFF.

As for this clonotype: A clone one base away is much larger, so this may be a read error. The J gene is TRBJ1-1, the V gene TRBV11-2; D is uncertain. V was cut by 8 bases and J by 10 bases, with 20 bases left in between. This CDR3 comprises 13 residues. Germline CDR1 SGHAT, CDR2 FQNNGV. This chain's CDR3 is CASLAARLEIAFF. The CDR3 coding sequence is TGTGCCAGCCTAGCAGCGCGCTTGGAGATAGCTTTCTTT.

The sample holds many counts of this clonotype. The V gene is TRBV19, the J gene TRBJ2-6; D not certain. Per germline, CDR1 LNHDA and CDR2 SQIVND (reference sequence). V gave up 8 bases and J gave up 1 base, with 9 bases separating them. The CDR3 spans 14 residues. CDR3 amino acids: CASGARSGANVLTF. As DNA, the CDR3 is TGTGCCAGTGGAGCTAGATCTGGGGCCAACGTCCTGACTTTC.

The V gene is TRBV7-8, the J gene TRBJ1-1; D is unresolved. The CDR3 consists of 15 residues. Germline V gene sequence: CDR1 SGHVS, CDR2 FQNEAQ. The V end lost 5 bases, the J end lost 0 bases, and 13 bases lay between the germline ends. CDR3 protein: CASSPTASVNTEAFF. CDR3 coding DNA: TGTGCCAGCAGCCCGACGGCATCAGTGAACACTGAAGCTTTCTTT.